A single sample gave rise to the 10 T cell receptor beta chains below, sequenced in a study of T cell changes during pregnancy in multiple sclerosis. Sequencing was performed with immunoSEQ multiplex PCR; in TCRdb, only in-frame clones are kept and a portion is missing. The table shows about 35,000 clones, with 85% to 90% occurring only once. The input for sequencing was CD8+ T cells from peripheral blood mononuclear cells, taken in the third trimester of pregnancy. Source of these receptors: a female donor with multiple sclerosis, enrolled in a pregnancy study.

The chain joins TRBV4-1 to TRBJ2-5, with 10 bases that match TRBD2. The CDR3 sequence is 18 residues long. After removal of 0 bases from V and 3 bases from J, the junction contained 10 bases not matched to a gene. Germline lookup yields CDR1 MGHRA and CDR2 YSYEKL. CDR3 region: CASSQDIRPSGGEETQYF. For the CDR3, the DNA is TGCGCCAGCAGCCAAGATATACGGCCTAGCGGGGGAGAAGAGACCCAGTACTTC.

The CDR3 sequence: CASSLEEFTDTQYF. CDR3 sequence (DNA): TGTGCCAGCAGCTTGGAGGAGTTCACAGATACGCAGTATTTT. This chain uses TRBV5-4 with TRBJ2-3; D not certain. CDR3 length: 14 amino acids. V was clipped by 0 bases and J by 2 bases, with 7 bases between them. Per germline, CDR1 SGHNT and CDR2 YYREEE (reference sequence).

The chain links TRBV27 to TRBJ2-3, with 7 bases lining up with TRBD1. This CDR3 region has 14 residues. J lost 4 bases, V lost 4 bases, and 5 bases had no gene match. Germline V gene sequence: CDR1 MNHEY, CDR2 SMNVEV (reference sequence). CDR3 protein: CASSSRQGADTQYF. The CDR3 region has the DNA TGTGCCAGCAGTTCCAGACAGGGTGCAGATACGCAGTATTTT.

This sequence joins TRBV7-9 and TRBJ1-5; D not resolved. Deletions cut 4 bases from V and 0 bases from J, with 13 bases between. The V gene's germline CDR1 is SEHNR and CDR2 FQNEAQ (reference sequence). CDR3 size: 16 residues. The CDR3 sequence: CASSSPQHPSNQPQHF. The CDR3 nucleotides read TGTGCCAGCAGCTCCCCACAACACCCTAGCAATCAGCCCCAGCATTTT.

Of note for this clone: Other DNA sequences within the sample encode an identical CDR3. V is TRBV5-6 and J is TRBJ1-6; D is possibly TRBD1 (5 bases). Trimming shortened V by 0 bases and J by 7 bases, and 8 bases separated the two germline ends. The germline CDR1 and CDR2 sequences are SGHDT and YYEEEE. The CDR3 runs to 14 residues. CDR3 residues: CASSLAGYNSPLHF. As DNA, the CDR3 is TGTGCCAGCAGCTTGGCAGGGTACAATTCACCCCTCCACTTT.

The chain is built from TRBV27 and TRBJ1-4; D not certain. Trimming removed 0 bases at V and 3 bases at J, with 11 bases between. The CDR3 is made up of 16 amino acids. CDR1 is MNHEY, CDR2 SMNVEV, per germline (reference sequence). In nucleotides, the CDR3 is TGTGCCAGCAGTTTATCTCGGTCACTGTCTAATGAAAAACTGTTTTTT. It yields the protein CASSLSRSLSNEKLFF. Full variable domain (missing parts from reference TRBV27 and TRBJ1-4): EAQVTQNPRYLITVTGKKLTVTCSQNMNHEYMSWYRQDPGLGLRQIYYSMNVEVTDKGDVPEGYKVSRKEKRNFPLILESPSPNQTSLYFCASSLSRSLSNEKLFFGSGTQLSVL.

This sequence joins TRBV6-5 and TRBJ1-5, with a possible D match to TRBD1 (5 bases). Germline V gives CDR1 MNHEY, CDR2 SVGAGI. The CDR3 covers 15 residues. Trimming took 4 bases from V and 2 from J, leaving 12 bases between them. The CDR3 DNA reads TGTGCCAGCAGTTCTCGCCTACAGGGCAATCAGCCCCAGCATTTT. Protein product: CASSSRLQGNQPQHF.

The gene calls are TRBV6-5 and TRBJ1-2, with TRBD1 as a possible D gene (5 bases). Germline assignment: CDR1 MNHEY and CDR2 SVGAGI. Deletions cut 0 bases from V and 10 bases from J, with 12 bases between. The CDR3 sequence is 13 residues long. CDR3 in DNA: TGTGCCAGCAGTTACTCACAAGGACAATTCTACACCTTC. Amino acid sequence: CASSYSQGQFYTF.

This chain uses TRBV27 with TRBJ2-6; tentative D call: TRBD2 (5 bases). CDR1 is MNHEY and CDR2 is SMNVEV in the germline V gene (reference sequence). The CDR3 is 16 residues long. V shed 5 bases and J shed 0 bases, with 11 bases lying between them. The CDR3: CASSLTRGSGANVLTF. The CDR3 nucleotides are TGTGCCAGCAGTCTTACACGGGGCTCTGGGGCCAACGTCCTGACTTTC.

CDR3 nucleotide sequence: TGTGCCAGCAGCGCGGGACTTCTGAACACTGAAGCTTTCTTT. Translated: CASSAGLLNTEAFF. V is TRBV9 and J is TRBJ1-1, with D possibly TRBD1 on 5 matching bases. Trimming took off 3 bases at V and 0 bases at J, with 9 bases between the two ends. Per germline, CDR1 SGDLS and CDR2 YYNGEE. The CDR3 loop spans 14 amino acids.